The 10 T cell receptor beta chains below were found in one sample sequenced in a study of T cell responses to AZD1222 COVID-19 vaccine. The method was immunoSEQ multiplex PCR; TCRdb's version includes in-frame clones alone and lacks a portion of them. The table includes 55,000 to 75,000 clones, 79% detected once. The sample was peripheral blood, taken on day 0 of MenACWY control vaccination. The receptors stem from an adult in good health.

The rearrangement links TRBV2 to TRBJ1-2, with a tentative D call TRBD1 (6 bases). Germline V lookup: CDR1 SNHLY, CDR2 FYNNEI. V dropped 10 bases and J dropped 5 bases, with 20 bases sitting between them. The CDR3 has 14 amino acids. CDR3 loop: CATRGDLTVYGYTF. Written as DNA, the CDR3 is TGTGCCACAAGGGGGGACCTGACAGTTTATGGCTACACCTTC. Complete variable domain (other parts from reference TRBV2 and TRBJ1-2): EPEVTQTPSHQVTQMGQEVILRCVPISNHLYFYWYRQILGQKVEFLVSFYNNEISEKSEIFDDQFSVERPDGSNFTLKIRSTKLEDSAMYFCATRGDLTVYGYTFGSGTRLTVV.

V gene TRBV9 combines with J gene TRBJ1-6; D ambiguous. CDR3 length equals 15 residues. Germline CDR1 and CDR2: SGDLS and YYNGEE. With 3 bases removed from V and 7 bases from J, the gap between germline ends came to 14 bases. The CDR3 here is CASSARPIPNSPLHF. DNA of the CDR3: TGTGCCAGCAGCGCCCGGCCGATCCCCAATTCACCCCTCCACTTT.

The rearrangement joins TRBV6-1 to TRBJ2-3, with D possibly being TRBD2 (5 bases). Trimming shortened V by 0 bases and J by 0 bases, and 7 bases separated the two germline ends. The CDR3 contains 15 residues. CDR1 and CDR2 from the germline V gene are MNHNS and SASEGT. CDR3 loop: CASSEALASTDTQYF. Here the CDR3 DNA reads TGTGCCAGCAGTGAAGCTTTAGCGAGCACAGATACGCAGTATTTT.

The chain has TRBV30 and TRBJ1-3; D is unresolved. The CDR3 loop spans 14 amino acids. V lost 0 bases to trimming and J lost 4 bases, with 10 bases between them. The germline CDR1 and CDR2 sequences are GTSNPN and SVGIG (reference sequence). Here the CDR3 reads CAWSVGPRGNTIYF. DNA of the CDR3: TGTGCCTGGAGTGTAGGGCCCCGGGGAAACACCATATATTTT.

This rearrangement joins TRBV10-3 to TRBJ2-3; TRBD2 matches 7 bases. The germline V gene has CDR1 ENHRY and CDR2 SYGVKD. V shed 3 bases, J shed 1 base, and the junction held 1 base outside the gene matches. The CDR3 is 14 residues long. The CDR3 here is CAISEGLGTDTQYF. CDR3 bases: TGTGCCATCAGTGAAGGACTAGGCACAGATACGCAGTATTTT.

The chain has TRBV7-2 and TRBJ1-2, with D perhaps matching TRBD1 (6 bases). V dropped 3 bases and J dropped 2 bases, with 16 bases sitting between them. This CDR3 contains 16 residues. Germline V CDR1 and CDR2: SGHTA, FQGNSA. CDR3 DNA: TGTGCCAGCAGCTTGGAAGTCAGGGGATCCAACTATGGCTACACCTTC. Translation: CASSLEVRGSNYGYTF.

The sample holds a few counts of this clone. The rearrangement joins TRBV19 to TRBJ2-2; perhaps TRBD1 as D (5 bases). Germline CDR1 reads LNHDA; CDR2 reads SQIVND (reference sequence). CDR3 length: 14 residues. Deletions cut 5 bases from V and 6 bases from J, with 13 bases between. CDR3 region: CASSPGRGSGELFF. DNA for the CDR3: TGTGCCAGTAGTCCCGGAAGGGGCTCCGGGGAGCTGTTTTTT.

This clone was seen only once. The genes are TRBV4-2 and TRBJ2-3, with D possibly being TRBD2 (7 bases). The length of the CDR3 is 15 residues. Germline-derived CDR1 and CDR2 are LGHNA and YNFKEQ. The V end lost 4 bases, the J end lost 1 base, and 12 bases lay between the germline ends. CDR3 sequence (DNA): TGTGCCAGCAGCCTTTTCGGGGGGCGCACAGATACGCAGTATTTT. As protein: CASSLFGGRTDTQYF.

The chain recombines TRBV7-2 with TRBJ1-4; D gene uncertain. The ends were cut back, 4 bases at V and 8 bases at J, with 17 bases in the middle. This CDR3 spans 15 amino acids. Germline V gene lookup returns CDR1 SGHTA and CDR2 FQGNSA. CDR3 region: CASSSRPGPLEKLFF. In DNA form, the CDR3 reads TGTGCCAGCAGCTCCCGCCCAGGACCCTTGGAAAAACTGTTTTTT. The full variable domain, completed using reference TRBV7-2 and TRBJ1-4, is GAGVSQSPSNKVTEKGKDVELRCDPISGHTALYWYRQSLGQGLEFLIYFQGNSAPDKSGLPSDRFSAERTGGSVSTLTIQRTQQEDSAVYLCASSSRPGPLEKLFFGSGTQLSVL.

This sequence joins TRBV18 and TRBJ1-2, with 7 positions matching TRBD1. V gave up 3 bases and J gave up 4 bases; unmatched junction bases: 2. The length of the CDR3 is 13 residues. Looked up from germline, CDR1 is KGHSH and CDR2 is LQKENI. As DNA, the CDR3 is TGTGCCAGCTCACCGTCAGGGGGCTATGGCTACACCTTC. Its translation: CASSPSGGYGYTF.